The present entry profiles one T cell receptor (beta chain) with its context. Its antigen remains unknown. There are 17 residues in the CDR3. Germline loops: CDR1 MNHEY, CDR2 SMNVEV (reference sequence). V was clipped by 6 bases and J by 7 bases; unmatched bases: 19. These data belong to a study of cytomegalovirus exposure and HLA in healthy donors. Study-wide results and limits: A later analysis showed HLA-associated TCR beta chains outstripping equally common others in clonal expansion. The study flagged some 170 TCR beta chains as cytomegalovirus-associated.

Vbeta (60) and Jbeta (13) primers were used in the PCR. Some clones are missing from TCRdb's copy, which holds only in-frame ones; the method was immunoSEQ multiplex PCR. The data hold about 120,000 clones, with around 66% observed a single time. The sequencing input was PBMCs. The TCR comes from a man aged 18-30 years in good health and CMV-seronegative. This chain connects TRBV27 to TRBJ2-7; TRBD2 matches 9 bases. Written as DNA, the CDR3 is TGTGCCAGCAGCCAAAAAAGGAACGGCCTAGCGGGGAGGGAGCAGTACTTC. Protein sequence: CASSQKRNGLAGREQYF.